This T cell receptor beta chain stems from a study of shared clonotypes between healthy human individuals. Points from the study as a whole: The sharing of 5% to 5.5% of naive CD4 clonotypes was seen across a handful of donors.

Germline assignment: CDR1 SNHLY and CDR2 FYNNEI. With V trimmed by 8 bases and J by 1 base, 8 bases remained unmatched. The CDR3 extends over 15 amino acids. In the case of this clone: Its matching antigen is unknown.

Generated by immunoSEQ multiplex PCR, the TCRdb table keeps only in-frame clones and is missing some. The sample has more than 2,000,000 clones, 93% seen once. The receptor was derived from a man aged 18 to 29 in good health. Some clones in this sample may be carry-over from other donors' samples. V is TRBV2 and J is TRBJ2-1; 7 bases match TRBD1. Input material: naive CD4+ T cells from PBMCs. The subset: CD45RA+ positively selected. The CDR3 reads CASGPETGSYNEQFF. The CDR3 bases are TGTGCCAGCGGACCGGAGACAGGGTCCTACAATGAGCAGTTCTTC. Supplemented by reference TRBV2 and TRBJ2-1, the full variable domain reads EPEVTQTPSHQVTQMGQEVILRCVPISNHLYFYWYRQILGQKVEFLVSFYNNEISEKSEIFDDQFSVERPDGSNFTLKIRSTKLEDSAMYFCASGPETGSYNEQFFGPGTRLTVL.